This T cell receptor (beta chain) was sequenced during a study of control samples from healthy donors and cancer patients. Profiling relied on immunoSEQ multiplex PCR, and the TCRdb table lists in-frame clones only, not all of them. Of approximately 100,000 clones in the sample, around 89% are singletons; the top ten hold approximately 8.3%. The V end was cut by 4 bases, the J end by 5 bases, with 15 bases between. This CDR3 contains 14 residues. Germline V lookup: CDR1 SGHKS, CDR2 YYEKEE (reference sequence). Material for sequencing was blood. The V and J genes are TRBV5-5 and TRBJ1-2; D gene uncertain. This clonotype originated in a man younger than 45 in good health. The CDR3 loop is CASSAGTASYGYTF. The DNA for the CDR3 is TGTGCCAGCAGCGCTGGTACAGCCTCTTATGGCTACACCTTC.